This T cell receptor (beta chain) was observed in a study of CD4+ T cells in melanoma. Findings and caveats of the study: CD8+ T cell, macrophage and B cell function reportedly correlated with neoantigen-specific CD4+ T cells. In melanoma, neoantigen-specific CD4+ T cells reportedly differed in differentiation state.

Some clones are missing from TCRdb's copy, which holds only in-frame ones; the method was immunoSEQ multiplex PCR. The sample records 10,000 to 13,000 clones, 60% to 80% being singletons. Regarding this clone: Its antigen remains unidentified.

The CDR3 has 11 residues. Germline V gives CDR1 SNHLY, CDR2 FYNNEI. V was shortened by 7 bases and J by 4 bases, with 5 bases between the two germline ends. The sequenced material came from cells from a culture (not recorded whether cultured in vitro). This clonotype was sampled from a human donor with melanoma. The chain has TRBV2 and TRBJ2-1; D is undetermined. CDR3 sequence reads: CASNGYNEQFF. CDR3 sequence (DNA): TGTGCCAGCAACGGTTACAATGAGCAGTTCTTC. The full variable domain, in which reference TRBV2 and TRBJ2-1 provide the parts outside the CDR3, is EPEVTQTPSHQVTQMGQEVILRCVPISNHLYFYWYRQILGQKVEFLVSFYNNEISEKSEIFDDQFSVERPDGSNFTLKIRSTKLEDSAMYFCASNGYNEQFFGPGTRLTVL.